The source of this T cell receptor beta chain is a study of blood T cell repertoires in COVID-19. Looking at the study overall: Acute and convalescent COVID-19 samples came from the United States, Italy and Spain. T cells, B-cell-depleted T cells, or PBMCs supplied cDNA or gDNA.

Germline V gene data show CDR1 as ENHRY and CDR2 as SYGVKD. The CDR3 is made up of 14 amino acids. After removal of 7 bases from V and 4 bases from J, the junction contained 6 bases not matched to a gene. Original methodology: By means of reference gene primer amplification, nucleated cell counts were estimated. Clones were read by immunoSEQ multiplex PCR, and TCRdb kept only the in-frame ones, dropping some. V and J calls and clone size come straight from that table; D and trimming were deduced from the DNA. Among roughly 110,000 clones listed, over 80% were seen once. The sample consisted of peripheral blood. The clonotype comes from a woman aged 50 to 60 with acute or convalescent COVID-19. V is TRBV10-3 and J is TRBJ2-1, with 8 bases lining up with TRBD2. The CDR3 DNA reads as TGTGCCATCAAGGCGACTAGCGATTACAATGAGCAGTTCTTC. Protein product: CAIKATSDYNEQFF.